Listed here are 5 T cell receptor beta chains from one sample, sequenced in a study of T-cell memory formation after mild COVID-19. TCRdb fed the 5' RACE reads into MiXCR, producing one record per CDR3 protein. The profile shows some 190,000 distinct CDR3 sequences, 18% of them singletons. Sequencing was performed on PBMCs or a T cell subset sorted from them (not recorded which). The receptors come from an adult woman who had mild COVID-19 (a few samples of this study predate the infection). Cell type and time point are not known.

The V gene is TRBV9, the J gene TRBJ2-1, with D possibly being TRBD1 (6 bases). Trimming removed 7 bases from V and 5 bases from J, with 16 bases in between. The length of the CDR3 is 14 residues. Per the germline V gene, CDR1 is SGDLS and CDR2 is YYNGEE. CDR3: CASGEWGPHNEQFF. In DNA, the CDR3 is TGTGCCAGCGGTGAATGGGGGCCCCACAATGAGCAGTTCTTC.

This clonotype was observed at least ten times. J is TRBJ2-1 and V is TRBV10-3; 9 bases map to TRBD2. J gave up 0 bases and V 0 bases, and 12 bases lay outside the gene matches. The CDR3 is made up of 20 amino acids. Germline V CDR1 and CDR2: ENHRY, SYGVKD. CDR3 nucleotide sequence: TGTGCCATCAGTGAGTCTAGGGCTAGCGGGGTTCCGAGCTCCTACAATGAGCAGTTCTTC. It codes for CAISESRASGVPSSYNEQFF.

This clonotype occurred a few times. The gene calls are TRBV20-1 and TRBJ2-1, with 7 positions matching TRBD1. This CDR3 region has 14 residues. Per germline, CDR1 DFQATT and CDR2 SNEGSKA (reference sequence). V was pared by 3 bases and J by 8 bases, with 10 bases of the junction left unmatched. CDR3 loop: CSARAPTGFDEQFF. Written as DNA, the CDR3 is TGCAGTGCTAGGGCCCCGACAGGGTTCGATGAGCAGTTCTTC.

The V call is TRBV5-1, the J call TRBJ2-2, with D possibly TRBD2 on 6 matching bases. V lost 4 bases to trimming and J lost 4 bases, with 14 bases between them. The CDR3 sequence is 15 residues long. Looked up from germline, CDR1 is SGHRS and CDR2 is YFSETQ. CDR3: CASSAGTSRTGELFF. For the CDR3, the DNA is TGCGCCAGCAGCGCCGGGACTTCCCGCACCGGGGAGCTGTTTTTT. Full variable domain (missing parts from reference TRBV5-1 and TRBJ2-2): KAGVTQTPRYLIKTRGQQVTLSCSPISGHRSVSWYQQTPGQGLQFLFEYFSETQRNKGNFPGRFSGRQFSNSRSEMNVSTLELGDSALYLCASSAGTSRTGELFFGEGSRLTVL.

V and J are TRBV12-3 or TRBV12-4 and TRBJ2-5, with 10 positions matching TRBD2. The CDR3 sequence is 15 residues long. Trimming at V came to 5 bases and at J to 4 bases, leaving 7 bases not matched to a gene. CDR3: CASSTSGRAGETQYF. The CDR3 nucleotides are TGTGCCAGCAGTACAAGCGGGAGGGCCGGAGAGACCCAGTACTTC.